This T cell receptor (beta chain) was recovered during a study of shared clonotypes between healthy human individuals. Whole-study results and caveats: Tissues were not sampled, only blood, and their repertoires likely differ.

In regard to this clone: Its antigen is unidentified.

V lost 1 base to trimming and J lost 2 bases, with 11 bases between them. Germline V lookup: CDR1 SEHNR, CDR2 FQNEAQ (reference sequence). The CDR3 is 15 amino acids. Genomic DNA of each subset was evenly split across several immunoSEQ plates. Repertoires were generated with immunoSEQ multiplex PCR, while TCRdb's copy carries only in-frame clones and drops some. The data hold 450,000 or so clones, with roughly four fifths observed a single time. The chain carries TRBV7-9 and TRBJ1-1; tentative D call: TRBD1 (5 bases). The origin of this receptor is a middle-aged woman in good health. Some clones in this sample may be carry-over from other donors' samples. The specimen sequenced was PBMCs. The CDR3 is CASSLEGLPNTEAFF. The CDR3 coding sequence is TGTGCCAGCAGCTTAGAGGGGTTGCCCAACACTGAAGCTTTCTTT.